The rows below give T cell receptor beta chains drawn from one sample of a study of blood T cell repertoires in COVID-19. Profiling relied on immunoSEQ multiplex PCR, and the TCRdb table lists in-frame clones only, not all of them. The table lists 130,000 or so clones, under 90% of them singletons. The sequencing input was peripheral blood. These TCRs come from a woman aged 60 to 75 with acute or convalescent COVID-19. Both conserved end residues are part of each CDR3. The order of the fields is clone size, D gene, J gene, V gene, CDR3 protein, CDR3 DNA. The D gene is left open where the match is weak. Rows may omit the clone size; those that give it use once, few, many or a size class.

>NA|NA|TRBJ2-7|TRBV5-1
CASSLGTPQGGEQYF
TGCGCCAGCAGCTTGGGGACACCCCAGGGAGGCGAGCAGTACTTC
>NA|TRBD1|TRBJ2-7|TRBV18
CASSPSTGGDEQYF
TGTGCCAGCTCACCGTCGACAGGGGGGGACGAGCAGTACTTC
>NA|TRBD1|TRBJ2-2|TRBV10-3
CAIRDGQGSGELFF
TGTGCCATCAGGGACGGACAGGGATCCGGGGAGCTGTTTTTT
>NA|NA|TRBJ1-1|TRBV6-5
CATGRGNTEAFF
TGTGCCACCGGACGGGGGAATACTGAAGCTTTCTTT
>NA|TRBD2|TRBJ2-3|TRBV11-2
CASSFRSGGGATDTQYF
TGTGCCAGCAGCTTTAGGTCCGGGGGGGGAGCCACAGATACGCAGTATTTT
>few|NA|TRBJ1-1|TRBV18
CASSGALTALNTEAFF
TGTGCCAGCTCAGGCGCACTGACAGCCTTGAACACTGAAGCTTTCTTT
>NA|NA|TRBJ2-3|TRBV19
CASSMRETDTQYF
TGTGCCAGTAGTATGAGGGAAACAGATACGCAGTATTTT
>once|NA|TRBJ2-3|TRBV28
CASSLGTGRTDTQYF
TGTGCCAGCAGTTTAGGAACGGGTCGCACAGATACGCAGTATTTT
>once|TRBD1|TRBJ1-2|TRBV10-3
CAIRFGQERIYGYTF
TGTGCCATCAGGTTCGGACAGGAAAGGATCTATGGCTACACCTTC
>NA|NA|TRBJ1-2|TRBV10-3
CATGDYGYTF
TGTGCCACGGGGGACTATGGCTACACCTTC
>NA|TRBD1|TRBJ1-1|TRBV5-6
CASSSLRDRGQNTEAFF
TGTGCCAGCAGTTCCCTCCGGGACAGGGGGCAAAACACTGAAGCTTTCTTT
>NA|NA|TRBJ1-1|TRBV6-5
CASSSSGGWDTEAFF
TGTGCCAGCAGTTCCTCCGGGGGATGGGACACTGAAGCTTTCTTT
>NA|NA|TRBJ2-5|TRBV27
CASSLTAGGEFVETQYF
TGTGCCAGCAGTCTGACGGCAGGAGGGGAGTTTGTGGAGACCCAGTACTTC
>NA|TRBD2|TRBJ2-5|TRBV5-1
CASRIGLADGAQYF
TGCGCCAGCAGGATAGGGCTAGCGGACGGGGCCCAGTACTTC
>NA|NA|TRBJ2-7|TRBV6-1
CASSDPDRPRGQYF
TGTGCCAGCAGTGACCCCGACAGGCCTCGGGGGCAGTACTTC
>few|NA|TRBJ1-2|TRBV5-1
CASSSLQGVNDGYTF
TGCGCCAGCAGCTCACTACAGGGTGTTAATGATGGCTACACCTTC
>once|NA|TRBJ1-6|TRBV30
CAWSEQERSPLHF
TGTGCCTGGAGTGAACAGGAAAGGTCACCCCTCCACTTT
>NA|TRBD1|TRBJ1-2|TRBV6-1
CASSEPGQRPDGYTF
TGTGCCAGCAGTGAGCCGGGACAGAGACCCGATGGCTACACCTTC
>once|TRBD2|TRBJ2-6|TRBV10-3
CAISGSSGGSGANVLTF
TGTGCCATCAGTGGAAGTAGCGGGGGCTCTGGGGCCAACGTCCTGACTTTC
>once|NA|TRBJ1-3|TRBV6-1
CASSEGRSGRRNTIYF
TGTGCCAGCAGTGAAGGGAGGTCTGGGAGACGAAACACCATATATTTT
>NA|TRBD1|TRBJ2-1|TRBV19
CASSASDRGLSLREQFF
TGTGCCAGTTCCGCGTCGGACAGGGGGCTAAGTCTGAGGGAGCAGTTCTTC
>NA|TRBD1|TRBJ1-1|TRBV3-1/TRBV3-2
CASSQDMTGDTEAFF
TGTGCCAGCAGCCAAGATATGACAGGGGACACTGAAGCTTTCTTT
>NA|NA|TRBJ1-2|TRBV5-1
CASSLVSETAFYGYTF
TGCGCCAGCAGCTTGGTGAGTGAGACAGCCTTCTATGGCTACACCTTC
>NA|TRBD2|TRBJ2-3|TRBV3-1/TRBV3-2
CASSLTRGGRGTDTQYF
TGTGCCAGCAGCCTTACCCGCGGGGGGCGGGGCACAGATACGCAGTATTTT
>NA|TRBD2|TRBJ2-2|TRBV10-1
CASSQSQAGGNTGELFF
TGCGCCAGCAGTCAATCTCAGGCGGGGGGGAACACCGGGGAGCTGTTTTTT
>NA|TRBD1|TRBJ1-2|TRBV29-1
CSVKAESDRDPYGYTF
TGCAGCGTTAAGGCGGAATCCGACAGGGACCCCTATGGCTACACCTTC
>NA|NA|TRBJ1-1|TRBV7-8
CASYPPTEVNTEAFF
TGTGCCAGCTACCCTCCGACAGAGGTGAACACTGAAGCTTTCTTT
>NA|NA|TRBJ1-1|TRBV5-1
CASSRDKNTEAFF
TGCGCCAGCAGCAGGGACAAAAACACTGAAGCTTTCTTT
>NA|NA|TRBJ2-5|TRBV29-1
CSVEGTVGETQYF
TGCAGCGTTGAAGGGACTGTCGGAGAGACCCAGTACTTC
>NA|NA|TRBJ1-1|TRBV18
CASSPRTGGALGTEAFF
TGTGCCAGCTCACCAAGGACGGGGGGGGCCTTAGGCACTGAAGCTTTCTTT
>NA|TRBD1|TRBJ1-2|TRBV29-1
CSVPGQGAWGYTF
TGCAGCGTTCCGGGACAGGGGGCCTGGGGCTACACCTTC
>NA|NA|TRBJ1-4|TRBV12-3/TRBV12-4
CASRDSWEEKLFF
TGTGCCAGCAGGGACAGTTGGGAAGAAAAACTGTTTTTT
>NA|TRBD1|TRBJ1-2|TRBV30
CAWGTGQGVGYGYTF
TGTGCCTGGGGTACGGGACAGGGAGTTGGCTATGGCTACACCTTC
>once|NA|TRBJ1-2|TRBV12-3/TRBV12-4
CASSLYGYYGYTF
TGTGCCAGCAGTTTGTACGGGTACTATGGCTACACCTTC
>NA|TRBD2|TRBJ2-3|TRBV4-2
CASSQDGASGDTDTQYF
TGTGCCAGCAGCCAAGATGGAGCTAGCGGGGACACAGATACGCAGTATTTT
>NA|NA|TRBJ1-1|TRBV5-8
CASSSGAATEAFF
TGTGCCAGCAGCTCTGGGGCGGCGACTGAAGCTTTCTTT
>once|NA|TRBJ1-1|TRBV28
CASSLNFREWTEAFF
TGTGCCAGCAGTTTAAATTTTCGGGAATGGACTGAAGCTTTCTTT
>NA|NA|TRBJ1-5|TRBV6-6
CASSYGANQPQHF
TGTGCCAGCAGTTACGGGGCCAATCAGCCCCAGCATTTT
>NA|TRBD2|TRBJ2-5|TRBV2
CASSATGGNWETQYF
TGTGCCAGCAGTGCTACGGGGGGGAATTGGGAGACCCAGTACTTC
>NA|TRBD1|TRBJ1-2|TRBV18
CASSPPQQGAYYGYTF
TGTGCCAGCTCACCTCCTCAACAGGGGGCATACTATGGCTACACCTTC
>NA|NA|TRBJ1-2|TRBV19
CASSTRGRGGGYTF
TGTGCCAGTAGTACCCGTGGACGGGGAGGAGGCTACACCTTC
>NA|NA|TRBJ1-1|TRBV18
CASSPGGLAFF
TGTGCCAGCTCACCCGGGGGGTTGGCTTTCTTT
>NA|TRBD1|TRBJ1-5|TRBV19
CASRRMGQGHQPQHF
TGTGCCAGTCGTAGGATGGGACAGGGCCATCAGCCCCAGCATTTT
>NA|NA|TRBJ1-4|TRBV10-1
CASSASKDEKLFF
TGCGCCAGCAGTGCCAGTAAAGATGAAAAACTGTTTTTT
>NA|TRBD1|TRBJ2-3|TRBV7-6
CASSLGTGGSGITDTQYF
TGTGCCAGCAGCTTAGGGACAGGGGGCTCAGGGATTACAGATACGCAGTATTTT
>NA|TRBD1|TRBJ1-4|TRBV19
CASSGRQGNGEKLFF
TGTGCCAGTAGTGGCCGACAGGGGAACGGGGAAAAACTGTTTTTT
>NA|NA|TRBJ2-3|TRBV7-3
CASGTGSDTQYF
TGTGCCAGCGGCACGGGTTCAGATACGCAGTATTTT
>once|NA|TRBJ1-1|TRBV28
CASSPLAGGVNTEAFF
TGTGCCAGCAGCCCCCTCGCAGGCGGGGTGAACACTGAAGCTTTCTTT
>NA|TRBD1|TRBJ1-2|TRBV11-2
CASSLGTGANYGYTF
TGTGCCAGCAGCTTAGGGACAGGGGCGAACTATGGCTACACCTTC
>NA|TRBD1|TRBJ1-5|TRBV10-3
CAISPGTGGMSNQPQHF
TGTGCCATCAGTCCCGGGACAGGGGGCATGAGCAATCAGCCCCAGCATTTT
>few|NA|TRBJ2-5|TRBV19
CASSPQGLETQYF
TGTGCCAGTAGCCCTCAAGGACTAGAGACCCAGTACTTC
>NA|TRBD2|TRBJ2-5|TRBV7-2
CASSLQDGGTQETQYF
TGTGCCAGCAGCTTACAGGACGGGGGGACCCAAGAGACCCAGTACTTC
>once|NA|TRBJ1-5|TRBV29-1
CSVGGGRRQGPNQPQHF
TGCAGCGTTGGGGGGGGGCGACGGCAGGGCCCCAATCAGCCCCAGCATTTT
>NA|NA|TRBJ2-1|TRBV4-1
CASSPTLNPVYNEQFF
TGCGCCAGCAGCCCAACCCTTAACCCAGTCTACAATGAGCAGTTCTTC